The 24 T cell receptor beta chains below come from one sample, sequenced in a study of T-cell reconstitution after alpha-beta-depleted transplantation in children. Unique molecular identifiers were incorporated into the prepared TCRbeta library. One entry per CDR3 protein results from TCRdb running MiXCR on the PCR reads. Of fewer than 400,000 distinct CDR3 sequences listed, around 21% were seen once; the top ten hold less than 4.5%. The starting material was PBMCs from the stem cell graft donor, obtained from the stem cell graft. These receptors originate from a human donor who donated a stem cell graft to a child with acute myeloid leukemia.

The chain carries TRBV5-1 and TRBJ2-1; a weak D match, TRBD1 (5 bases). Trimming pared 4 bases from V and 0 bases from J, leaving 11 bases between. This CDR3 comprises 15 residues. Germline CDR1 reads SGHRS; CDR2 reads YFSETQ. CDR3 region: CASSVGDSSYNEQFF. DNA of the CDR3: TGCGCCAGCAGCGTCGGTGACAGCTCCTACAATGAGCAGTTCTTC. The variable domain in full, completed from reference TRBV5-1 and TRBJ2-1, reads KAGVTQTPRYLIKTRGQQVTLSCSPISGHRSVSWYQQTPGQGLQFLFEYFSETQRNKGNFPGRFSGRQFSNSRSEMNVSTLELGDSALYLCASSVGDSSYNEQFFGPGTRLTVL.

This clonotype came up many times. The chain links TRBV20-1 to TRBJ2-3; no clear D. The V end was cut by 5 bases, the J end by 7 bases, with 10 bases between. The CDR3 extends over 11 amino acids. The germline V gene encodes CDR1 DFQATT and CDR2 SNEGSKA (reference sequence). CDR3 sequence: CSAALGYTQYF. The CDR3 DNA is TGCAGTGCTGCTTTGGGGTATACGCAGTATTTT.

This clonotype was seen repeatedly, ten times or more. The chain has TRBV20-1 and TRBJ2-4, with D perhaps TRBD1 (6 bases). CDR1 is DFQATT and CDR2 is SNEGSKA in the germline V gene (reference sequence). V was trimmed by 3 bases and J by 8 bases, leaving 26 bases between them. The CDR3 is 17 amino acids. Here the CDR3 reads CSASPDRYFSKGDIQYF. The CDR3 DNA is TGCAGTGCTAGTCCAGACAGGTACTTTTCAAAAGGCGACATTCAGTACTTC.

CDR3 region: CASSRERVLAGELFF. The CDR3 region has the DNA TGTGCCAGCAGCCGAGAAAGGGTTTTGGCCGGGGAGCTGTTTTTT. This chain uses TRBV4-2 with TRBJ2-2; D remains ambiguous. This CDR3 region has 15 residues. The V end lost 4 bases, the J end lost 6 bases, and 15 bases lay between the germline ends. The germline V gene encodes CDR1 LGHNA and CDR2 YNFKEQ.

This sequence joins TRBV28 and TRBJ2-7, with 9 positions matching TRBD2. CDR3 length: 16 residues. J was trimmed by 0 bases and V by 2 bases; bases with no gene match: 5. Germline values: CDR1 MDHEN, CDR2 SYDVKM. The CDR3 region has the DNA TGTGCCAGCAGTTTACCATTTAGCGGGAGCTCCTACGAGCAGTACTTC. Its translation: CASSLPFSGSSYEQYF.

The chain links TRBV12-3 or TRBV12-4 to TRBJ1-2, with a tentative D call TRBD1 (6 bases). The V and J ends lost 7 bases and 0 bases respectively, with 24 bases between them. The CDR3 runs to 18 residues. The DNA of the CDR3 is TGTGCCAGCAATCCCCTGGGGGGGGCCCGACTCACTAACTATGGCTACACCTTC. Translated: CASNPLGGARLTNYGYTF.

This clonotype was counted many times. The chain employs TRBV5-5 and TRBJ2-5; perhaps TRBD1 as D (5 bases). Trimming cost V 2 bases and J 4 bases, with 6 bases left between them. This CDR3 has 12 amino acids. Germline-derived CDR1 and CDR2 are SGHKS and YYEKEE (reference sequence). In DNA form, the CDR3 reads TGTGCCAGCAGCTTCAGGGTAGAGACCCAGTACTTC. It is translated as CASSFRVETQYF.

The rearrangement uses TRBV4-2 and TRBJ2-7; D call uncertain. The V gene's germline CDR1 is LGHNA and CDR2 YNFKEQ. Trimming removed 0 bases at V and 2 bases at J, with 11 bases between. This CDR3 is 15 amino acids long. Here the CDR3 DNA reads TGTGCCAGCAGCCAAGATTCCCAGTCCACCTACGAGCAGTACTTC. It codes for CASSQDSQSTYEQYF.

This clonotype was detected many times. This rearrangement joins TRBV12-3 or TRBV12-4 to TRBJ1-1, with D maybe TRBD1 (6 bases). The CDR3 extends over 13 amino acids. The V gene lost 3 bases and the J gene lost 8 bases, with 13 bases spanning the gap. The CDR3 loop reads CASSLTGADEAFF. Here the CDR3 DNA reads TGTGCCAGCAGTTTGACAGGAGCTGACGAAGCTTTCTTT.

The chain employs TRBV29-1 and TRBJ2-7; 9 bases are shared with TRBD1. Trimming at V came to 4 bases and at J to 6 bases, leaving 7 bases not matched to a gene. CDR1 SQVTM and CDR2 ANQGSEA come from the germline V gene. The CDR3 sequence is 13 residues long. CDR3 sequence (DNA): TGCAGCGTTGCCACAGGGGGCCGAGTCGAGCAGTACTTC. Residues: CSVATGGRVEQYF.

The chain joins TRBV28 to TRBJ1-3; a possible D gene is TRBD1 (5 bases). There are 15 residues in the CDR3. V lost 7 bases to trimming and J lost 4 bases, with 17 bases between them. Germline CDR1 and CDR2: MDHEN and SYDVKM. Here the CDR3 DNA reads TGTGCCAGCACTACAGGTCGAGGGGCGGGAAACACCATATATTTT. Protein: CASTTGRGAGNTIYF.

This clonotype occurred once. CDR3 in DNA: TGCGCCAGCAGGGACGGAGGGACGGTAGCCTACGAGCAGTACTTC. As protein: CASRDGGTVAYEQYF. V gene TRBV5-1 combines with J gene TRBJ2-7, with D possibly being TRBD2 (6 bases). CDR1 and CDR2 (germline): SGHRS, YFSETQ. CDR3 length: 15 residues. V was clipped by 5 bases and J by 2 bases, with 17 bases between them. Using reference TRBV5-1 and TRBJ2-7 for the parts outside the CDR3, the full variable domain is KAGVTQTPRYLIKTRGQQVTLSCSPISGHRSVSWYQQTPGQGLQFLFEYFSETQRNKGNFPGRFSGRQFSNSRSEMNVSTLELGDSALYLCASRDGGTVAYEQYFGPGTRLTVT.

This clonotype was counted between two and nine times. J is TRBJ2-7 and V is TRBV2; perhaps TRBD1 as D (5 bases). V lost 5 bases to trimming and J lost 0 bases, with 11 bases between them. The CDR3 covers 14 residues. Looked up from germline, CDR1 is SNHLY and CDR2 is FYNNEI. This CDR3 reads CASSTGRSSYEQYF. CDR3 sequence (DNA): TGTGCCAGCAGTACAGGACGGAGCTCCTACGAGCAGTACTTC. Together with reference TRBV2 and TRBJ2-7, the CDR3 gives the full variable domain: EPEVTQTPSHQVTQMGQEVILRCVPISNHLYFYWYRQILGQKVEFLVSFYNNEISEKSEIFDDQFSVERPDGSNFTLKIRSTKLEDSAMYFCASSTGRSSYEQYFGPGTRLTVT.

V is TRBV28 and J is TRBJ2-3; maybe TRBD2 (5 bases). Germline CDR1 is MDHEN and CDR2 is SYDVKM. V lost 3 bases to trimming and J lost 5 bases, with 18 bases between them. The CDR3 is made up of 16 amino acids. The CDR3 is CASSFNPTGYVDTQYF. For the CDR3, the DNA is TGTGCCAGCAGTTTCAACCCAACGGGATACGTAGATACGCAGTATTTT.

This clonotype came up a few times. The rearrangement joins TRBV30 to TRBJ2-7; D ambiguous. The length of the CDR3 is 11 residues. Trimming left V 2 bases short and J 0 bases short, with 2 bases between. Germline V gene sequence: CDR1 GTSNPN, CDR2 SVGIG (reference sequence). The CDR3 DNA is TGTGCCTGGAGTCCCTCCTACGAGCAGTACTTC. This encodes CAWSPSYEQYF.

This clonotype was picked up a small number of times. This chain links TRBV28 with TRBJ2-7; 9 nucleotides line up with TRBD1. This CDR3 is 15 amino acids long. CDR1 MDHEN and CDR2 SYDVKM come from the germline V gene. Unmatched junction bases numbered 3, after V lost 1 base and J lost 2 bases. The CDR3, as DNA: TGTGCCAGCAGTTTATTCGGACAGGGGACCTACGAGCAGTACTTC. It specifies CASSLFGQGTYEQYF.

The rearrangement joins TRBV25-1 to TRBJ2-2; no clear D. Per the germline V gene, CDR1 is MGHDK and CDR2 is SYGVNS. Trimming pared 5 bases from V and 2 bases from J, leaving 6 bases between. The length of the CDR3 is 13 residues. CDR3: CASSIDNTGELFF. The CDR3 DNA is TGTGCCAGCAGTATCGATAACACCGGGGAGCTGTTTTTT. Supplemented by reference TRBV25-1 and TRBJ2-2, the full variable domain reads EADIYQTPRYLVIGTGKKITLECSQTMGHDKMYWYQQDPGMELHLIHYSYGVNSTEKGDLSSESTVSRIRTEHFPLTLESARPSHTSQYLCASSIDNTGELFFGEGSRLTVL.

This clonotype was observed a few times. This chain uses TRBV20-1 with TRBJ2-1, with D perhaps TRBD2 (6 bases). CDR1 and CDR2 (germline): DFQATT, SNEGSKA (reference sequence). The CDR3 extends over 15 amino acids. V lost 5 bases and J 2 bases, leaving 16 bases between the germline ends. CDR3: CSAPLGSFAYNEQFF. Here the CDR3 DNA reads TGCAGTGCTCCCCTCGGGAGTTTCGCCTACAATGAGCAGTTCTTC.

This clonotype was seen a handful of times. CDR3 DNA: TGTGCCAGCAGCTTGGTAGGGAGGGCCGTAGGTGAGCAGTACTTC. It encodes CASSLVGRAVGEQYF. The chain joins TRBV5-5 to TRBJ2-7; TRBD2 agrees at 7 bases. The CDR3 loop spans 15 amino acids. V dropped 0 bases and J dropped 7; count of bases not matched to a gene: 10. CDR1 and CDR2 from the germline V gene are SGHKS and YYEKEE (reference sequence). The full variable domain, with the rest looked up from reference TRBV5-5 and TRBJ2-7, is DAGVTQSPTHLIKTRGQQVTLRCSPISGHKSVSWYQQVLGQGPQFIFQYYEKEERGRGNFPDRFSARQFPNYSSELNVNALLLGDSALYLCASSLVGRAVGEQYFGPGTRLTVT.

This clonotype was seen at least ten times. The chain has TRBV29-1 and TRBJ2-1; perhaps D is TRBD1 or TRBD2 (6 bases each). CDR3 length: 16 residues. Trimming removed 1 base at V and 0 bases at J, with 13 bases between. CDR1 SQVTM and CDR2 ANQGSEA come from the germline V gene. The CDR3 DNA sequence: TGCAGCGTTGAAGGGGGGGCTGGCAGCTCCTACAATGAGCAGTTCTTC. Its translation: CSVEGGAGSSYNEQFF.

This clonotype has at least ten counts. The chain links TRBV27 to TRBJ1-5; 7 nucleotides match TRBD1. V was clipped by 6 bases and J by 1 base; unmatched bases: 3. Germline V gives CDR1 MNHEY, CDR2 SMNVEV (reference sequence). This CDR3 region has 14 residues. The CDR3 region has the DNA TGTGCCAGCAGAACAGGGGCAAGCAATCAGCCCCAGCATTTT. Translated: CASRTGASNQPQHF.

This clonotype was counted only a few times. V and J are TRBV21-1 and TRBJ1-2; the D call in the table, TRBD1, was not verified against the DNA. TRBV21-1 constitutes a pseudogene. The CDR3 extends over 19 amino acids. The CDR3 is CASSIQNGGQTWGNYGYTF. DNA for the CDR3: TGTGCCAGCAGCATTCAAAACGGGGGACAGACTTGGGGGAACTATGGCTACACCTTC.

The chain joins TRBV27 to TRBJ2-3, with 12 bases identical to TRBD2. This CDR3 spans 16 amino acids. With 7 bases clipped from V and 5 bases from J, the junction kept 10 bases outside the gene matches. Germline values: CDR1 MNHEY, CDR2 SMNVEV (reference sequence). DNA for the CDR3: TGTGCCAGCATTAGTTCCCGGACTAGCGGGAAAGATACGCAGTATTTT. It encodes CASISSRTSGKDTQYF.

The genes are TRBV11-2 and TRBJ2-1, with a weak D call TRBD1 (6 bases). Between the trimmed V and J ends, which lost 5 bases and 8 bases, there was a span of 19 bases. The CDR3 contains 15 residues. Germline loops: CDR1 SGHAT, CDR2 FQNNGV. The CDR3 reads CASSPLTGSKDEQFF. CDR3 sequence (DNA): TGTGCCAGCAGCCCGCTTACAGGGAGTAAAGATGAGCAGTTCTTC.